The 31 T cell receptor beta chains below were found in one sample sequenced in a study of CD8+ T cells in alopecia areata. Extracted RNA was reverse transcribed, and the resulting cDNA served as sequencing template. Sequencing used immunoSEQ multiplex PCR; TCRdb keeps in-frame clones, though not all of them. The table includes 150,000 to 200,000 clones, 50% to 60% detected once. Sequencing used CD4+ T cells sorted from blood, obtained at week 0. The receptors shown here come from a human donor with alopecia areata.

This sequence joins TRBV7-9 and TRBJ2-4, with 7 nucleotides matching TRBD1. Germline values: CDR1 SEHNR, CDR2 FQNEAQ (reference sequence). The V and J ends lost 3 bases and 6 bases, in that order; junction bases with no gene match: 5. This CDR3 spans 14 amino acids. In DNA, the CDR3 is TGTGCCAGCAGCTTCCGGGACAGCGGAAACATTCAGTACTTC. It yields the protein CASSFRDSGNIQYF. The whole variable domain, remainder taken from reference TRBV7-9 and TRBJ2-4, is DTGVSQNPRHKITKRGQNVTFRCDPISEHNRLYWYRQTLGQGPEFLTYFQNEAQLEKSRLLSDRFSAERPKGSFSTLEIQRTEQGDSAMYLCASSFRDSGNIQYFGAGTRLSVL.

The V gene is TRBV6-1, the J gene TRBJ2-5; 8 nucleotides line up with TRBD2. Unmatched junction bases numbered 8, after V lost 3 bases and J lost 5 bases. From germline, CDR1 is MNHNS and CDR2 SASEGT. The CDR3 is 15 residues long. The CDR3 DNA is TGTGCCAGCAGTGACTTGGGACTAGTCAAGGAGACCCAGTACTTC. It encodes CASSDLGLVKETQYF.

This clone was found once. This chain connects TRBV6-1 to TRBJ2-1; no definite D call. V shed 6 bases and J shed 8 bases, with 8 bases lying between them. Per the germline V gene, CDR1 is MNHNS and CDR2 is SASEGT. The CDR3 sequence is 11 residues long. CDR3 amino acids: CASRPSHEQFF. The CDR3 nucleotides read TGTGCCAGCAGACCCTCCCATGAGCAGTTCTTC.

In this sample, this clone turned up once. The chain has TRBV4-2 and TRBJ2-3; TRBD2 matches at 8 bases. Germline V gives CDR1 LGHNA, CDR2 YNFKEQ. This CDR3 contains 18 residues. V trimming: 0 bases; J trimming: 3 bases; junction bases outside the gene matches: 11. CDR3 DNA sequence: TGTGCCAGCAGCCAAGAGGTCACCTCGGGAGGGGTTACAGATACGCAGTATTTT. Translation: CASSQEVTSGGVTDTQYF.

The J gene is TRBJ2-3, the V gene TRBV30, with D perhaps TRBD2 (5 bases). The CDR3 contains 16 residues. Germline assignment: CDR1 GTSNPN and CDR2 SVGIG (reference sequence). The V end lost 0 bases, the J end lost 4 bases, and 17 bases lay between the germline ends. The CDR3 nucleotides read TGTGCCTGGAGTGTAGGTGGGGTAGTTAGCGCAGATACGCAGTATTTT. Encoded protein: CAWSVGGVVSADTQYF.

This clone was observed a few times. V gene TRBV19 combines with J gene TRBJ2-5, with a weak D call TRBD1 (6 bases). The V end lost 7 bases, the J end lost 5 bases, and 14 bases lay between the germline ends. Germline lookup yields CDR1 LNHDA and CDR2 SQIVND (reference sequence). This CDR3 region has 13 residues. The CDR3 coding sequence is TGTGCCAGTAAAGGGCAGGGGATTGAGACCCAGTACTTC. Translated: CASKGQGIETQYF.

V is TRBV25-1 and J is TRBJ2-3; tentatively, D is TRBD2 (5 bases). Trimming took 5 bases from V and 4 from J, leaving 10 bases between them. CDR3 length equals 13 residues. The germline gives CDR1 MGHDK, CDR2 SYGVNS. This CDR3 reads CASSFTGSDTQYF. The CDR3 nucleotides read TGTGCCAGCAGTTTTACGGGATCAGATACGCAGTATTTT.

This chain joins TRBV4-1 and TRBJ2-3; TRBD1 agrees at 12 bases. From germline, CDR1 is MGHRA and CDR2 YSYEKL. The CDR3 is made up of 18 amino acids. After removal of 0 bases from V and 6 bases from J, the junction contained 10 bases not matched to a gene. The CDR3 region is CASSQDTRDRGQLDTQYF. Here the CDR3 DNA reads TGCGCCAGCAGCCAAGATACAAGGGACAGGGGGCAGTTGGATACGCAGTATTTT.

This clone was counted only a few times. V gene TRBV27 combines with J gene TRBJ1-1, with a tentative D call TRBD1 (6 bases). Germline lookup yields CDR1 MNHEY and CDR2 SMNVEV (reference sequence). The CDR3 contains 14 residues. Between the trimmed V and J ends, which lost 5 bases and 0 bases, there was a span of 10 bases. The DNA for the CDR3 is TGTGCCAGCAGTCATAACAGGGTGAACACTGAAGCTTTCTTT. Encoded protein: CASSHNRVNTEAFF.

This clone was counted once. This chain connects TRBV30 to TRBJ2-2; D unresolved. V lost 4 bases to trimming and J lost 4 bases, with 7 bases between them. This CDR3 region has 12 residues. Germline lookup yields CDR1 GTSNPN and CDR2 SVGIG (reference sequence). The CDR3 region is CAWTASTGELFF. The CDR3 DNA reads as TGTGCCTGGACAGCATCCACCGGGGAGCTGTTTTTT.

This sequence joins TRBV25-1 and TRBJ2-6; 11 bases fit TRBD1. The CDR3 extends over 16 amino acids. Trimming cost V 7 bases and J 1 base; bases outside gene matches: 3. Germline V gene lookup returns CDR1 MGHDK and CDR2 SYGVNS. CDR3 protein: CASTGTGGSGANVLTF. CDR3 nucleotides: TGTGCCAGCACCGGGACAGGGGGTTCTGGGGCCAACGTCCTGACTTTC.

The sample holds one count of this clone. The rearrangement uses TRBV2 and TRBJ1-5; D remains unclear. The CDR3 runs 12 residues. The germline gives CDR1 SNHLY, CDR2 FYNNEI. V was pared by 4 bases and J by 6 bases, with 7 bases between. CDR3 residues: CASSVAGQPQHF. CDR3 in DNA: TGTGCCAGCAGTGTGGCAGGTCAGCCCCAGCATTTT.

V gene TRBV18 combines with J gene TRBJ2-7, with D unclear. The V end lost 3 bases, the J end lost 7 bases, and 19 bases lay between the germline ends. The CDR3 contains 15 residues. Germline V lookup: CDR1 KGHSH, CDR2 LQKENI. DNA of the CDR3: TGTGCCAGCTCACCTCCGAGACAAGCCTCTCGGGAGCAGTACTTC. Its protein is CASSPPRQASREQYF.

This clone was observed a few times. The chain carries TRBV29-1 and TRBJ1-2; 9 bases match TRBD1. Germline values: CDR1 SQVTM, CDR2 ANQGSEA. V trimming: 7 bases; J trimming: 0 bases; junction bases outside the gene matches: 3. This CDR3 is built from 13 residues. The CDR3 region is CSGGDRANYGYTF. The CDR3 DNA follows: TGCAGCGGGGGGGACAGGGCTAACTATGGCTACACCTTC.

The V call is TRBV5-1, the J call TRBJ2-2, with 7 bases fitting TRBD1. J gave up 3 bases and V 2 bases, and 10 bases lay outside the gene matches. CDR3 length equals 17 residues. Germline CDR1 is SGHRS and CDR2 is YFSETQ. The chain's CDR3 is CASSFRTGEVHTGELFF. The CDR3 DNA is TGCGCCAGCAGCTTCCGGACAGGAGAGGTTCACACCGGGGAGCTGTTTTTT.

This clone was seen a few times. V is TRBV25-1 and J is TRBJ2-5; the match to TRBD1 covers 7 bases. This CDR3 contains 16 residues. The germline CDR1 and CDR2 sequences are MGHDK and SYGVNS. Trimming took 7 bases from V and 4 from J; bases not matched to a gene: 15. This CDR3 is CASIGPRQGQRETQYF. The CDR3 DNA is TGTGCCAGCATTGGGCCTAGACAGGGCCAGCGAGAGACCCAGTACTTC.

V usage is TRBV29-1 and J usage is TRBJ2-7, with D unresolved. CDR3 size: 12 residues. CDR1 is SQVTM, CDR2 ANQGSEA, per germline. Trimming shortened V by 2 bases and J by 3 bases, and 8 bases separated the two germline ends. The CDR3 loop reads CSVELPSYEQYF. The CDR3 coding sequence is TGCAGCGTTGAACTTCCAAGCTACGAGCAGTACTTC.

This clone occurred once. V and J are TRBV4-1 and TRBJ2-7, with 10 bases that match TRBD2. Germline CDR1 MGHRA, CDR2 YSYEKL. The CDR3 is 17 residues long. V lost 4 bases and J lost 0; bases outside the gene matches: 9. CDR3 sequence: CASSPSLSGGTSYEQYF. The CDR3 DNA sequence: TGCGCCAGCAGCCCCTCCCTTAGCGGGGGGACCTCCTACGAGCAGTACTTC.

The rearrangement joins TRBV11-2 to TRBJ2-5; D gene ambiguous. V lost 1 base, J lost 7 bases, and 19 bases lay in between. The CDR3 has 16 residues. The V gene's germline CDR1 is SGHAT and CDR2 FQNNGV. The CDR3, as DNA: TGTGCCAGCAGCTTAGTAGCCCTGGTCACGGGTGTGACCCAGTACTTC. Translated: CASSLVALVTGVTQYF. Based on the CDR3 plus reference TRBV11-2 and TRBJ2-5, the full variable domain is EAGVAQSPRYKIIEKRQSVAFWCNPISGHATLYWYQQILGQGPKLLIQFQNNGVVDDSQLPKDRFSAERLKGVDSTLKIQPAKLEDSAVYLCASSLVALVTGVTQYFGPGTRLLVL.

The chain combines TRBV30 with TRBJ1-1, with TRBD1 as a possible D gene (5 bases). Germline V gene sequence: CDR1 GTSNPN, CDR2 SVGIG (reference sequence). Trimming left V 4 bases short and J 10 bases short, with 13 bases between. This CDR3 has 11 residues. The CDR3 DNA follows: TGTGCCTGGAACATTCTGGGGGGAGCTTTCTTT. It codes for CAWNILGGAFF.

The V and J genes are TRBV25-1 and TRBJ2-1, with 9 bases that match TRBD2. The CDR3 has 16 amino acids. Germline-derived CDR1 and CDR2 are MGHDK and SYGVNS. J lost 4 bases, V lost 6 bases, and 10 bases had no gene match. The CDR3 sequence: CASSNVASGAYNEQFF. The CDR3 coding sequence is TGTGCCAGCAGCAACGTAGCTAGCGGGGCGTACAATGAGCAGTTCTTC.

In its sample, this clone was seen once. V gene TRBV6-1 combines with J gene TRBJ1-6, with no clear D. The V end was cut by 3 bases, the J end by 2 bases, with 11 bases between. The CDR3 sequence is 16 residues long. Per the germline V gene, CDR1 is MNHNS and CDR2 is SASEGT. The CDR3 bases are TGTGCCAGCAGTGACGGGTCCCCTCCCTATAATTCACCCCTCCACTTT. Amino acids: CASSDGSPPYNSPLHF.

The CDR3 reads CASRQTGGTEAFF. For the CDR3, the DNA is TGTGCCAGCAGACAAACAGGGGGGACTGAAGCTTTCTTT. The V gene is TRBV7-8, the J gene TRBJ1-1; the match to TRBD1 covers 8 bases. Germline V lookup: CDR1 SGHVS, CDR2 FQNEAQ. This CDR3 is built from 13 residues. J was trimmed by 5 bases and V by 6 bases; bases with no gene match: 5. Supplemented by reference TRBV7-8 and TRBJ1-1, the full variable domain reads GAGVSQSPRYKVAKRGQDVALRCDPISGHVSLFWYQQALGQGPEFLTYFQNEAQLDKSGLPSDRFFAERPEGSVSTLKIQRTQQEDSAVYLCASRQTGGTEAFFGQGTRLTVV.

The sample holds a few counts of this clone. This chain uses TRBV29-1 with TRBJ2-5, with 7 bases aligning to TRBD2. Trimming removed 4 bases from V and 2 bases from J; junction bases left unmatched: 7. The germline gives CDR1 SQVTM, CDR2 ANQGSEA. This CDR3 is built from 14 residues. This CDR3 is CSVVASGAQETQYF. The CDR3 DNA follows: TGCAGCGTTGTGGCTAGCGGTGCACAAGAGACCCAGTACTTC.

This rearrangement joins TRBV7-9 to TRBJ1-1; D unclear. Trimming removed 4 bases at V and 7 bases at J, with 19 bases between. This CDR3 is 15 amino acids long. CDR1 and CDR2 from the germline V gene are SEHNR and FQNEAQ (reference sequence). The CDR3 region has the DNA TGTGCCAGCAGCTCCTACCGGATGTCAGGAATTGAAGCTTTCTTT. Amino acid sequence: CASSSYRMSGIEAFF.

This CDR3 is CASSLTSQGTQYF. CDR3 DNA: TGCGCCAGCAGCTTGACTAGCCAAGGAACGCAGTATTTT. This chain connects TRBV5-1 to TRBJ2-3, with TRBD2 as a possible D gene (6 bases). From germline, CDR1 is SGHRS and CDR2 YFSETQ. V dropped 1 base and J dropped 9 bases, with 12 bases sitting between them. This CDR3 region has 13 residues.

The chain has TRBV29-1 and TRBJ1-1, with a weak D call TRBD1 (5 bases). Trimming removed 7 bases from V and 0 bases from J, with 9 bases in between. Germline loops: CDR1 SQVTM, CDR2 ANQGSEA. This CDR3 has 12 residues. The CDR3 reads CSAPGVNTEAFF. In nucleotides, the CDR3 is TGCAGCGCACCGGGGGTGAACACTGAAGCTTTCTTT.

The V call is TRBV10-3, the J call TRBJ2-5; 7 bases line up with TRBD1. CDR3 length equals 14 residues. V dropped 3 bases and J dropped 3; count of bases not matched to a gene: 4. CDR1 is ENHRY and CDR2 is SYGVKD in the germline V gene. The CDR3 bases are TGTGCCATCAGTGAAGGTGACAGGGAAGAGACCCAGTACTTC. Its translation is CAISEGDREETQYF.

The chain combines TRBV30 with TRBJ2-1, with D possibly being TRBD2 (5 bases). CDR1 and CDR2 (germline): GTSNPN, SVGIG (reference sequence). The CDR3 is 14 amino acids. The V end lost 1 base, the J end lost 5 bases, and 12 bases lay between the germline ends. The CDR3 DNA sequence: TGTGCCTGGAGTGGGCCGGGGATGAACAATGAGCAGTTCTTC. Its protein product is CAWSGPGMNNEQFF.

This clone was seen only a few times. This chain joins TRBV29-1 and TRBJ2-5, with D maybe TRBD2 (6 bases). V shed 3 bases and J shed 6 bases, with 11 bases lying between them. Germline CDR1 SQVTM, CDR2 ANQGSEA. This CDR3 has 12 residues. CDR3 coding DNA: TGCAGCGTTGATGGAGGGATTAAGACCCAGTACTTC. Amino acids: CSVDGGIKTQYF.

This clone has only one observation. The CDR3 nucleotides are TGTGCCAGCAGTGAGGAGGGTGGAGGACGGGGCACCGGGGAGCTGTTTTTT. Its translation: CASSEEGGGRGTGELFF. The V call is TRBV2, the J call TRBJ2-2, with a possible D match to TRBD2 (6 bases). The V gene lost 3 bases and the J gene lost 4 bases, with 18 bases spanning the gap. Per germline, CDR1 SNHLY and CDR2 FYNNEI. The CDR3 consists of 17 residues.